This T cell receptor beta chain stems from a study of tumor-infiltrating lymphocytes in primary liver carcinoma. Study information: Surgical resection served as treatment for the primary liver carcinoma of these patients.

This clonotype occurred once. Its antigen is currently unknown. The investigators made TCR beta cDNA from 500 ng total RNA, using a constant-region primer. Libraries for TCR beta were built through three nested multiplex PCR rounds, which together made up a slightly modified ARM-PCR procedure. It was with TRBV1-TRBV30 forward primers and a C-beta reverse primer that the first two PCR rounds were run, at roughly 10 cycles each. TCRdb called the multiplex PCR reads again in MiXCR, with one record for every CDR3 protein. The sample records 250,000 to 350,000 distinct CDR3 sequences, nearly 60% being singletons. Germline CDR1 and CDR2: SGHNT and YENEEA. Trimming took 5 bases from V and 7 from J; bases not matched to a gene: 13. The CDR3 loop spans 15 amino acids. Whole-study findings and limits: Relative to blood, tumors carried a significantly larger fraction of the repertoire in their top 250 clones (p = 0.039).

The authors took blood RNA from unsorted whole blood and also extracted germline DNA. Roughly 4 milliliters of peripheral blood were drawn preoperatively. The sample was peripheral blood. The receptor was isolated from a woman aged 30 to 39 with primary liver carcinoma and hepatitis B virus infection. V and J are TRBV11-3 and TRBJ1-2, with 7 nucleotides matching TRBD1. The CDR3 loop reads CASSPQTGKVRGYTF. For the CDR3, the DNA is TGTGCCAGCAGCCCTCAGACAGGGAAGGTACGTGGCTACACCTTC.